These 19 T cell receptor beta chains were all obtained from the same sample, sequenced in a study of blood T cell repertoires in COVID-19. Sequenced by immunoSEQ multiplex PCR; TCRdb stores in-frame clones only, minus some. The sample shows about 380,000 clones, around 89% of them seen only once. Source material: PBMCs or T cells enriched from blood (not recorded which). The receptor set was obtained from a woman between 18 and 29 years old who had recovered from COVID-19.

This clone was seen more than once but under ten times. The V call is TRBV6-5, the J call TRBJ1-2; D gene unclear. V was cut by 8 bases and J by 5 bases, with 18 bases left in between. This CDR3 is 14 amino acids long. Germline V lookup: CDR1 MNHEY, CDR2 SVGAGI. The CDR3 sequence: CASGFRPGAYGYTF. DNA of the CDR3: TGTGCCAGCGGGTTCAGGCCCGGTGCTTATGGCTACACCTTC.

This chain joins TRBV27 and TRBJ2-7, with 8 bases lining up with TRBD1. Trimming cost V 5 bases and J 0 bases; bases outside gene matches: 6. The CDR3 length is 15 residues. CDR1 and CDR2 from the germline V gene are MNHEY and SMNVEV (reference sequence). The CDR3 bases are TGTGCCAGCAGTCCGGACAGGGCGTCCTCCTACGAGCAGTACTTC. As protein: CASSPDRASSYEQYF.

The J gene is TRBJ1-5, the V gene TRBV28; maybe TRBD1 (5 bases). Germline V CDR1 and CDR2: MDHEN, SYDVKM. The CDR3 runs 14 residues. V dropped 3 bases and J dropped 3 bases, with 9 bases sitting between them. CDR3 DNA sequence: TGTGCCAGCAGTTTCAGACAGAACAATCAGCCCCAGCATTTT. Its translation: CASSFRQNNQPQHF. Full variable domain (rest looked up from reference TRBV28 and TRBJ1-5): DVKVTQSSRYLVKRTGEKVFLECVQDMDHENMFWYRQDPGLGLRLIYFSYDVKMKEKGDIPEGYSVSREKKERFSLILESASTNQTSMYLCASSFRQNNQPQHFGDGTRLSIL.

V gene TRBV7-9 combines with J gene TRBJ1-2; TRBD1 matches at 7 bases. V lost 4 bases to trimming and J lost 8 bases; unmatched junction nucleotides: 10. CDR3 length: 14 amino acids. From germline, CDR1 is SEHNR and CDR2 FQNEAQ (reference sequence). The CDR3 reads CASSSRRQGYGYTF. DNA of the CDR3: TGTGCCAGCAGCTCCCGCCGACAGGGCTACGGCTACACCTTC. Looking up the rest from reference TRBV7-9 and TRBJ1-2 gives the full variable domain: DTGVSQNPRHKITKRGQNVTFRCDPISEHNRLYWYRQTLGQGPEFLTYFQNEAQLEKSRLLSDRFSAERPKGSFSTLEIQRTEQGDSAMYLCASSSRRQGYGYTFGSGTRLTVV.

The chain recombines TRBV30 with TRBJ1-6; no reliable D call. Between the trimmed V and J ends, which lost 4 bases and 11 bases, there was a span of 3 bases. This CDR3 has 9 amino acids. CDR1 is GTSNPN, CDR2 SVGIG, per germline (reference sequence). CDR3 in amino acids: CAWTAPLHF. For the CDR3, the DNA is TGTGCCTGGACAGCACCCCTCCACTTT.

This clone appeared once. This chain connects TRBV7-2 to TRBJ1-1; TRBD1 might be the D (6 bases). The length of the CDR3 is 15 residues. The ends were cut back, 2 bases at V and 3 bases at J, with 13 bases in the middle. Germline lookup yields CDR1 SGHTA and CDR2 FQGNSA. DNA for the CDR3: TGTGCCAGCAGCTTACCAATTGGGGGCCACACTGAAGCTTTCTTT. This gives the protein CASSLPIGGHTEAFF.

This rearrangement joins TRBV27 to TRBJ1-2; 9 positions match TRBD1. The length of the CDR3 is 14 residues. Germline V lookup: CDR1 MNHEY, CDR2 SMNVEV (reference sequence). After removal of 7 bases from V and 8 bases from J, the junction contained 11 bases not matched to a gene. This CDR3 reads CASNSPGQGPGYTF. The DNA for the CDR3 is TGTGCCAGCAATTCCCCGGGACAGGGTCCGGGCTACACCTTC.

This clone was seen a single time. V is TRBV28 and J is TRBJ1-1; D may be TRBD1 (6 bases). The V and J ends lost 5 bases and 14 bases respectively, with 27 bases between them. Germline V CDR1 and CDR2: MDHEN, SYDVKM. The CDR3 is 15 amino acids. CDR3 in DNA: TGTGCCAGCAGTCCTCCCCTACAGGGCCTACCGGGCGCCTTCTTT. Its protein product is CASSPPLQGLPGAFF.

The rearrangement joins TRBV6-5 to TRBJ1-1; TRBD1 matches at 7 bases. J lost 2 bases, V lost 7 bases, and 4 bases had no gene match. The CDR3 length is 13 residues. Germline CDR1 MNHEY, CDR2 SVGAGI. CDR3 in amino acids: CASTWDSNTEAFF. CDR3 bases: TGTGCCAGCACCTGGGACAGTAACACTGAAGCTTTCTTT.

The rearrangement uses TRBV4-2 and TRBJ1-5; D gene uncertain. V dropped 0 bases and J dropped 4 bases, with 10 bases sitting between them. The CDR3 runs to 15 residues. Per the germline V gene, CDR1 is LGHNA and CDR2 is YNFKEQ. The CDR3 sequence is CASSQDGGPNQPQHF. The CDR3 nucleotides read TGTGCCAGCAGCCAAGATGGCGGGCCAAATCAGCCCCAGCATTTT.

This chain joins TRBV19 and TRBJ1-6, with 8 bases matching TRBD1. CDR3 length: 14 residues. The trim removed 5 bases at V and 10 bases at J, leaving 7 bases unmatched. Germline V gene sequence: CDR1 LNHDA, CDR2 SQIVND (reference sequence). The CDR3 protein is CASSYGQGNSPLHF. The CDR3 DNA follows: TGTGCCAGTAGTTACGGACAGGGTAACTCACCCCTCCACTTT.

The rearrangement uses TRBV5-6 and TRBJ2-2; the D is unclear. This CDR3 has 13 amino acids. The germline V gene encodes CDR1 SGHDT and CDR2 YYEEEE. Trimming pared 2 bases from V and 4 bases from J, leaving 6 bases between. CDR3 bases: TGTGCCAGCAGCTTTCAGTTCACCGGGGAGCTGTTTTTT. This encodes CASSFQFTGELFF.

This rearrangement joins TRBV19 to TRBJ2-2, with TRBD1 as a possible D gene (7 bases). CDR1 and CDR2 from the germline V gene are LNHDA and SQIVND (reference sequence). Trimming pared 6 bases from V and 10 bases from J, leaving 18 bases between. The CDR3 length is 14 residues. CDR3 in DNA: TGTGCCAGTAGGCAACAGGGGCCTAGCGAGGAGCTGTTTTTT. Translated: CASRQQGPSEELFF.

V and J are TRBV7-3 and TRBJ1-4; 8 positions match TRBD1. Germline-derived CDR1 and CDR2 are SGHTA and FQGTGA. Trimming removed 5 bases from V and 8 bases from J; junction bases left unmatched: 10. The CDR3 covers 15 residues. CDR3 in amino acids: CASSILRDRREKLFF. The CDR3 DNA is TGTGCCAGCAGCATATTAAGGGACAGGCGGGAAAAACTGTTTTTT.

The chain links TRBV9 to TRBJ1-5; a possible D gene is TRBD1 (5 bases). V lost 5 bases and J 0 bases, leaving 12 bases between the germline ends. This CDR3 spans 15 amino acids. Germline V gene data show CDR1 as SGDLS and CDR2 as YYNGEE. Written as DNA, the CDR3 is TGTGCCAGCAGTCTTTCAGGGTTTAGCAATCAGCCCCAGCATTTT. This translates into CASSLSGFSNQPQHF.

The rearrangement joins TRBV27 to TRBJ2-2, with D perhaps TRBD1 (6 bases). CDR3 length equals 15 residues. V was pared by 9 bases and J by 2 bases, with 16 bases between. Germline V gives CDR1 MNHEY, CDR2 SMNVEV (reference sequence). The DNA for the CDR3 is TGTGCCAGTCGAGCTGGGACACTCAACACCGGGGAGCTGTTTTTT. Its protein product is CASRAGTLNTGELFF.

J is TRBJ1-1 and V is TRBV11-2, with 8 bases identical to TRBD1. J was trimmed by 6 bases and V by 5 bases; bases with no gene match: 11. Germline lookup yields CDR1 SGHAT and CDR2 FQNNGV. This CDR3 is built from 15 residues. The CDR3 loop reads CASSPGSGGVPEAFF. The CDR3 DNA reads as TGTGCCAGCAGCCCAGGTTCAGGGGGCGTCCCTGAAGCTTTCTTT. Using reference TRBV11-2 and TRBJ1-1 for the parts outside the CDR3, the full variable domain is EAGVAQSPRYKIIEKRQSVAFWCNPISGHATLYWYQQILGQGPKLLIQFQNNGVVDDSQLPKDRFSAERLKGVDSTLKIQPAKLEDSAVYLCASSPGSGGVPEAFFGQGTRLTVV.

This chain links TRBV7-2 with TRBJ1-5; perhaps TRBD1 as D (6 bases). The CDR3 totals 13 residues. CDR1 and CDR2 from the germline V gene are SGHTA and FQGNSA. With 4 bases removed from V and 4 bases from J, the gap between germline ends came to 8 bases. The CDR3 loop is CASSSTGNQPQHF. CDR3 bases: TGTGCCAGCAGCTCCACAGGGAATCAGCCCCAGCATTTT.

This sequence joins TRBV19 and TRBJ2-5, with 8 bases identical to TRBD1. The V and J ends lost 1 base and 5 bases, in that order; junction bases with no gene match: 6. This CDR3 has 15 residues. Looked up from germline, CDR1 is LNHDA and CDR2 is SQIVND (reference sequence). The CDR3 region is CASSIAGQGGETQYF. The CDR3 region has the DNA TGTGCCAGTAGTATAGCAGGACAGGGTGGTGAGACCCAGTACTTC.